This T cell receptor (beta chain) is from a study of blood T cell repertoires in COVID-19. About the study: Both acute and convalescent COVID-19 samples were obtained from the United States, Italy and Spain. Nucleic acid was either cDNA or gDNA, and it came from T cells, B-cell-depleted T cells, or PBMCs.

The germline CDR1 and CDR2 sequences are LNHDA and SQIVND (reference sequence). This CDR3 spans 13 amino acids. Trimming at V came to 7 bases and at J to 7 bases, leaving 4 bases not matched to a gene. How the authors handled the data: For nucleated cells, counts were estimated from reference gene primer amplification. Some clones are missing from TCRdb's copy, which holds only in-frame ones; the method was immunoSEQ multiplex PCR. That table furnishes V, J and clone size, whereas the DNA furnished D and trimming. The sample contains under 100,000 clones, around 80% of which appear only once. The source of this sequence is a man in his 60s with acute or convalescent COVID-19. The V call is TRBV19, the J call TRBJ1-5; 10 bases line up with TRBD1. Sequenced: peripheral blood. The CDR3 is CASMGQGRQPQHF. CDR3 nucleotides: TGTGCCAGTATGGGACAGGGGAGGCAGCCCCAGCATTTT. Using reference TRBV19 and TRBJ1-5 for the parts outside the CDR3, the full variable domain is DGGITQSPKYLFRKEGQNVTLSCEQNLNHDAMYWYRQDPGQGLRLIYYSQIVNDFQKGDIAEGYSVSREKKESFPLTVTSAQKNPTAFYLCASMGQGRQPQHFGDGTRLSIL.